This T cell receptor (beta chain) comes out of a study of control samples from healthy donors and cancer patients. Assay: immunoSEQ multiplex PCR; the TCRdb copy retains only in-frame clones and omits some. The table includes roughly 370,000 clones, approximately 90% detected once. Germline CDR1 and CDR2: SEHNR and FQNEAQ (reference sequence). The V gene lost 5 bases and the J gene lost 5 bases, with 13 bases spanning the gap. This CDR3 has 14 residues. What was sequenced was PBMCs. This receptor was identified in a man aged 35-49 years with head and neck cancer. The chain combines TRBV7-9 with TRBJ2-1; tentatively, D is TRBD2 (5 bases). CDR3 loop: CASSRRAGDNEQFF. CDR3 nucleotides: TGTGCCAGCAGCCGCCGGGCGGGCGACAATGAGCAGTTCTTC.